The clone carrying this T cell receptor (beta chain) was seen only a few times. Antigen: not known. Time point meaning: recipient sample about 28 days before transplant, after cytoreduction. Blood collection times were about day -28 and days 30, 100, 180 posttransplant. This sample stems from a study of T cell clonotyping in hematopoietic cell transplantation. The wider study: Recipients' pretransplant samples followed cytoreduction. Findings and limits, study-wide: CD4 and CD8 repertoire contributions could not be separated without sorting. Graft donor and pretransplant recipient Inverse Simpson Index values predicted broader posttransplant TCR diversity.

The CDR3 runs 15 residues. CDR1 is SGDLS, CDR2 YYNGEE, per germline. Between the trimmed V and J ends, which lost 0 bases and 2 bases, there was a span of 8 bases. Generated by immunoSEQ multiplex PCR, the TCRdb table keeps only in-frame clones and is missing some. The data show some 18,000 clones, with 86% seen just once and approximately 8.4% held by the top ten. The genes are TRBV9 and TRBJ2-2; TRBD1 is a possible D gene (5 bases). The sequencing used peripheral blood mononuclear cells, collected before stem cell transplant. This sequence was found in a man aged 45-60 years with acute myeloid leukemia. Some clones in this sample may be carry-over from other donors' samples. CDR3 residues: CASSVEGDNTGELFF. The DNA of the CDR3 is TGTGCCAGCAGCGTAGAAGGGGATAACACCGGGGAGCTGTTTTTT. The variable domain in full, completed from reference TRBV9 and TRBJ2-2, reads DSGVTQTPKHLITATGQRVTLRCSPRSGDLSVYWYQQSLDQGLQFLIQYYNGEERAKGNILERFSAQQFPDLHSELNLSSLELGDSALYFCASSVEGDNTGELFFGEGSRLTVL.